This entry features one T cell receptor beta chain sequence. Antigen unknown. Germline V gene sequence: CDR1 MGHRA, CDR2 YSYEKL. V was clipped by 0 bases and J by 8 bases, with 13 bases between them. This CDR3 is 15 amino acids long. This sample is part of a study of shared clonotypes between healthy human individuals. Notes on the study in general: The researchers took only blood, and tissue repertoires probably look different. Sequencing depth was expected to affect clonotype sharing among donors.

Profiling relied on immunoSEQ multiplex PCR, and the TCRdb table lists in-frame clones only, not all of them. This table holds approximately 1,500,000 clones, roughly 96% found once. Sequencing was done on a sample of naive CD4+ T cells sorted from blood. The subset was: CD45RA+ positively selected. The genes are TRBV4-1 and TRBJ1-4, with D hard to call. This TCR derives from a man aged 30 to 45 in good health. As DNA, the CDR3 is TGCGCCAGCAGCCAAGAGGTGAGATTAAGGGAAAAACTGTTTTTT. It translates to CASSQEVRLREKLFF.